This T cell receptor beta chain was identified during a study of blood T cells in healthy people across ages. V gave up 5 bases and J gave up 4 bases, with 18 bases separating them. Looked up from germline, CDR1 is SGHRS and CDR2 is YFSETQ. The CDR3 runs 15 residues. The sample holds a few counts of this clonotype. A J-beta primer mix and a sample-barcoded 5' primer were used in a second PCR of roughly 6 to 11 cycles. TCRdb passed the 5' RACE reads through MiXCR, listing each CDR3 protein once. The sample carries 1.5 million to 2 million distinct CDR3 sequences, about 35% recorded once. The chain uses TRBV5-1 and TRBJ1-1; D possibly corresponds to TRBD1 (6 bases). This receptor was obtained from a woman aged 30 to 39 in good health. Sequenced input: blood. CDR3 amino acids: CASSLNNRDGTEAFF. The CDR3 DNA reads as TGCGCCAGCAGTCTTAACAACAGGGATGGCACTGAAGCTTTCTTT. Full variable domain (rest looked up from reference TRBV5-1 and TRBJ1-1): KAGVTQTPRYLIKTRGQQVTLSCSPISGHRSVSWYQQTPGQGLQFLFEYFSETQRNKGNFPGRFSGRQFSNSRSEMNVSTLELGDSALYLCASSLNNRDGTEAFFGQGTRLTVV.